Below are 16 T cell receptor beta chains sequenced from a single sample in a study of Graves' ophthalmopathy and Graves' hyperthyroidism. Transcripts of RNA were the source for amplifying TCR beta CDR3 regions. The first round was an RT-PCR with HTBI primers, and the second round was a multiplex PCR. TCRdb fed the multiplex PCR reads into MiXCR, producing one record per CDR3 protein. This table holds about 740,000 distinct CDR3 sequences, roughly two fifths found once. The sequencing input was peripheral blood. These receptor sequences come from an adult man with Graves' ophthalmopathy.

At least ten counts were recorded for this clonotype. This sequence joins TRBV7-2 and TRBJ1-5; 8 bases are shared with TRBD1. Trimming took 5 bases from V and 6 from J; bases not matched to a gene: 9. The germline V gene encodes CDR1 SGHTA and CDR2 FQGNSA. The CDR3 is 15 amino acids. CDR3 DNA: TGTGCCAGCAGCCTTAAGACAGGGGCGGCTCAGCCCCAGCATTTT. This codes for CASSLKTGAAQPQHF.

This chain links TRBV20-1 with TRBJ2-7; D is possibly TRBD1 (6 bases). V was trimmed by 6 bases and J by 1 base, leaving 13 bases between them. There are 13 residues in the CDR3. Looked up from germline, CDR1 is DFQATT and CDR2 is SNEGSKA (reference sequence). This CDR3 is CSARQVDSYEQYF. For the CDR3, the DNA is TGCAGTGCCAGACAGGTAGATTCCTACGAGCAGTACTTC.

The CDR3, as DNA: TGTGCCAGCAGTGACCGACAGGGAGCTAATGAAAAACTGTTTTTT. Translated: CASSDRQGANEKLFF. The genes are TRBV2 and TRBJ1-4, with 7 positions matching TRBD1. The germline gives CDR1 SNHLY, CDR2 FYNNEI. CDR3 length: 15 amino acids. V lost 3 bases and J lost 3; bases outside the gene matches: 4.

This clonotype turned up a few times. This chain links TRBV24-1 with TRBJ1-5; the match to TRBD1 covers 7 bases. The CDR3 runs 15 residues. Germline CDR1 KGHDR, CDR2 SFDVKD. J gave up 7 bases and V 11 bases, and 16 bases lay outside the gene matches. The CDR3 nucleotides are TGTGCCAGCAGCCCAGGACAGGCCGTGTGGCAGCCCCAGCATTTT. Translated, it gives CASSPGQAVWQPQHF.

This clonotype turned up a few times. This chain connects TRBV25-1 to TRBJ2-5; 10 positions agree with TRBD1. The CDR3 is 14 amino acids. Germline lookup yields CDR1 MGHDK and CDR2 SYGVNS. Trimming at V came to 4 bases and at J to 5 bases, leaving 4 bases not matched to a gene. CDR3 sequence reads: CASSARDRGETQYF. As DNA, the CDR3 is TGTGCCAGCAGTGCCCGGGACAGGGGCGAGACCCAGTACTTC.

The V call is TRBV29-1, the J call TRBJ2-7; TRBD2 matches at 13 bases. CDR1 is SQVTM, CDR2 ANQGSEA, per germline. Trimming took 4 bases from V and 5 from J; bases not matched to a gene: 5. CDR3 size: 14 residues. CDR3 residues: CSVALAGGLDEQYF. In DNA form, the CDR3 reads TGCAGCGTTGCACTAGCGGGGGGGCTAGACGAGCAGTACTTC.

This clonotype was picked up many times. The chain employs TRBV25-1 and TRBJ2-7; no clear D. The CDR3 is made up of 14 amino acids. Germline V gene data show CDR1 as MGHDK and CDR2 as SYGVNS. V shed 2 bases and J shed 3 bases, with 11 bases lying between them. CDR3 in amino acids: CASSEKMHSYEQYF. Here the CDR3 DNA reads TGTGCCAGCAGTGAAAAAATGCACAGCTACGAGCAGTACTTC.

This clonotype was seen more than once but under ten times. The chain links TRBV7-9 to TRBJ2-3, with a possible D match to TRBD2 (6 bases). The CDR3 covers 15 residues. Germline CDR1 is SEHNR and CDR2 is FQNEAQ (reference sequence). The ends were cut back, 1 base at V and 5 bases at J, with 13 bases in the middle. The CDR3 loop is CASSLGRAKGDTQYF. For the CDR3, the DNA is TGTGCCAGCAGCTTAGGGAGGGCCAAGGGAGATACGCAGTATTTT. Looking up the rest from reference TRBV7-9 and TRBJ2-3 gives the full variable domain: DTGVSQNPRHKITKRGQNVTFRCDPISEHNRLYWYRQTLGQGPEFLTYFQNEAQLEKSRLLSDRFSAERPKGSFSTLEIQRTEQGDSAMYLCASSLGRAKGDTQYFGPGTRLTVL.

The rearrangement uses TRBV15 and TRBJ1-2, with D unclear. CDR1 and CDR2 (germline): LNHNV, YYDKDF (reference sequence). This CDR3 is built from 13 residues. The V gene lost 5 bases and the J gene lost 3 bases, with 10 bases spanning the gap. Here the CDR3 reads CATSLVDHYGYTF. Written as DNA, the CDR3 is TGTGCCACCAGCTTAGTGGACCACTATGGCTACACCTTC.

In this sample, this clonotype turned up many times. V is TRBV19 and J is TRBJ1-5; D unclear. Germline V gene data show CDR1 as LNHDA and CDR2 as SQIVND (reference sequence). V shed 3 bases and J shed 4 bases, with 13 bases lying between them. This CDR3 has 15 amino acids. The DNA of the CDR3 is TGTGCCAGTAGTATGGTCACCGCGGCAAATCAGCCCCAGCATTTT. As protein: CASSMVTAANQPQHF.

In the case of this clonotype: No conserved phenylalanine or tryptophan ends this CDR3, so it is likely a read error. The chain recombines TRBV6-4 with TRBJ2-7; maybe TRBD2 (5 bases). V was shortened by 0 bases and J by 2 bases, with 8 bases between the two germline ends. This CDR3 has 14 amino acids. The germline gives CDR1 MRHNA, CDR2 SNTAGT. The chain's CDR3 is CASSDSGKAYEQYC. The CDR3 DNA is TGTGCCAGCAGTGACTCCGGGAAAGCCTACGAGCAGTACTGC.

The chain couples TRBV19 to TRBJ1-1; 10 nucleotides agree with TRBD1. The V segment lost 6 bases and the J segment 5 bases; nucleotides outside the gene matches: 12. Germline V gene sequence: CDR1 LNHDA, CDR2 SQIVND (reference sequence). The CDR3 is made up of 16 amino acids. The CDR3 loop reads CASRRRQGATVTEAFF. In DNA form, the CDR3 reads TGTGCCAGTAGGCGTAGACAGGGGGCAACCGTAACTGAAGCTTTCTTT.

The genes are TRBV20-1 and TRBJ2-7, with unresolved D. The CDR3 covers 14 residues. Trimming cost V 1 base and J 5 bases, with 15 bases left between them. Germline assignment: CDR1 DFQATT and CDR2 SNEGSKA (reference sequence). For the CDR3, the DNA is TGCAGTGCTAGAGGACTGCCTAGTGTTCACGAGCAGTACTTC. Encoded protein: CSARGLPSVHEQYF.

Regarding this clonotype: This CDR3 fails to terminate in the conserved phenylalanine or tryptophan, so it likely reflects a read error. The chain recombines TRBV10-3 with TRBJ1-6; D perhaps matches TRBD1 (6 bases). The CDR3 loop spans 15 amino acids. The V end was cut by 10 bases, the J end by 6 bases, with 19 bases between. In germline, CDR1 is ENHRY, CDR2 SYGVKD. This CDR3 is CASSQTDSSNSPLHL. The CDR3 bases are TGTGCCAGCAGCCAAACGGACAGCAGTAATTCACCCCTCCACCTT.

This clonotype was detected only once. The chain couples TRBV2 to TRBJ1-2, with D possibly TRBD1 on 6 matching bases. Trimming cost V 6 bases and J 8 bases, with 19 bases left between them. Per the germline V gene, CDR1 is SNHLY and CDR2 is FYNNEI. The CDR3 contains 14 residues. CDR3 region: CASRAQDQGGGYTF. The CDR3 nucleotides read TGTGCCAGCAGGGCTCAGGACCAAGGGGGAGGCTACACCTTC.

This clonotype was counted at least ten times. V is TRBV20-1 and J is TRBJ2-7; no clear D gene. The CDR3 has 12 amino acids. From germline, CDR1 is DFQATT and CDR2 SNEGSKA (reference sequence). CDR3 loop: CSTQVSAYEQYF. CDR3 nucleotide sequence: TGCAGCACCCAAGTCAGCGCCTACGAGCAGTACTTC.